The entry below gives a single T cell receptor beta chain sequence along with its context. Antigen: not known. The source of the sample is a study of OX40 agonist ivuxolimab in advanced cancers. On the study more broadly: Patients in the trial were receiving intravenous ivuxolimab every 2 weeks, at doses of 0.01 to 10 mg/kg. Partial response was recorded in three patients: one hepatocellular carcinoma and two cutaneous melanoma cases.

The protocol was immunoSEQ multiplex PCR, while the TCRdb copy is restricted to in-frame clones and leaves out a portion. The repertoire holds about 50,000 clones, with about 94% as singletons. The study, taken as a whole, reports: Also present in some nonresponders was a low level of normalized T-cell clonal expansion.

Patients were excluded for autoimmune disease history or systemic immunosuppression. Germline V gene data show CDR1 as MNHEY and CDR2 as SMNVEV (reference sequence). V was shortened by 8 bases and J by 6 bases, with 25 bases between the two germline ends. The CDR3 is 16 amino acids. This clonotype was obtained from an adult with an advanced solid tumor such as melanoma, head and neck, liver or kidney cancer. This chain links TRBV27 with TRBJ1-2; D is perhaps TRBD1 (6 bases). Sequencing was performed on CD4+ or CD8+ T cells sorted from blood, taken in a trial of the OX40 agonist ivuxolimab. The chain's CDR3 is CASLPQPSWGQDGYTF. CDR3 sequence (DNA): TGTGCCAGCTTACCTCAACCCAGTTGGGGGCAGGATGGCTACACCTTC.